Here is one T cell receptor (beta chain) with its context. The source of the sample is a study of graft-versus-host responses after intestinal transplantation. Looking at the study overall: Following induction with anti-thymocyte globulin, all recipients were given tacrolimus and steroids for approximately 3 years.

Germline V CDR1 and CDR2: KGHSH, LQKENI. V was pared by 4 bases and J by 6 bases, with 10 bases between. The CDR3 consists of 13 residues. The repertoire was sequenced with immunoSEQ multiplex PCR; TCRdb's copy has only in-frame clones and lacks some. The sample holds roughly 69,000 clones, 80% to 95% seen once. Bone marrow obtained following transplant was drawn from the posterior iliac crest or from another site. The sample consisted of bone marrow, taken around 730 days after intestinal transplantation. The genes are TRBV18 and TRBJ2-1; TRBD2 is a possible D gene (5 bases). The clonotype originates from a human patient who received an intestinal transplant, so some T cells may come from the graft donor. The CDR3 sequence is CASSRENGNEQFF. The CDR3, as DNA: TGTGCCAGCTCACGGGAGAACGGCAATGAGCAGTTCTTC. The variable domain in full, with the rest retrieved from reference TRBV18 and TRBJ2-1, is NAGVMQNPRHLVRRRGQEARLRCSPMKGHSHVYWYRQLPEEGLKFMVYLQKENIIDESGMPKERFSAEFPKEGPSILRIQQVVRGDSAAYFCASSRENGNEQFFGPGTRLTVL.